This T cell receptor (beta chain) was recovered during a study of Graves' ophthalmopathy and Graves' hyperthyroidism. Study-level results: With approximately 90% sensitivity and approximately 80% specificity, a 13-signature model separated ophthalmopathy from stable hyperthyroidism.

This clonotype occurred many times. Antigen specificity is unknown. TCR beta CDR3 regions were amplified from RNA transcripts. A first-round RT-PCR used HTBI primers, followed by a second-round multiplex PCR. TCRdb re-called the multiplex PCR reads through MiXCR, storing one row per CDR3 protein. This sample has approximately 540,000 distinct CDR3 sequences; about two fifths occur once, and the top ten carry 3.5% to 5%. V trimming: 4 bases; J trimming: 5 bases; junction bases outside the gene matches: 7. CDR1 is SGHVS and CDR2 is FQNEAQ in the germline V gene. CDR3 size: 14 residues. The V call is TRBV7-8, the J call TRBJ2-5, with 7 bases fitting TRBD1. The receptor was derived from an adult man with Graves' hyperthyroidism. The sequenced sample consisted of peripheral blood or thyroid tissue (not recorded which). DNA of the CDR3: TGTGCCAGCAGCTCGGGACAGCCGGGGGAGACCCAGTACTTC. Translating gives CASSSGQPGETQYF. The variable domain in full, with the rest retrieved from reference TRBV7-8 and TRBJ2-5, is GAGVSQSPRYKVAKRGQDVALRCDPISGHVSLFWYQQALGQGPEFLTYFQNEAQLDKSGLPSDRFFAERPEGSVSTLKIQRTQQEDSAVYLCASSSGQPGETQYFGPGTRLLVL.